The clone carrying this T cell receptor beta chain was seen a few times. The target antigen is unknown. The CDR3 is made up of 13 amino acids. CDR1 is MNHEY and CDR2 is SVGAGI in the germline V gene. V lost 2 bases and J lost 7, with 12 bases in between. The cDNA was produced through 5'RACE with 10-nucleotide random UMIs. The output of every sequencing run, over 190 million TCR-beta sequences, came from 15-18 subjects. One entry per CDR3 protein, called by TCRdb with MiXCR from the 5' RACE reads. This sample carries 50,000 to 70,000 distinct CDR3 sequences, 4.5% of them seen once, and the ten largest clones take approximately 7%. This record comes from a study of neurological immune-mediated disorders. Whole-study results and caveats: Phylogenetic grouping put 18 of 34 multiple sclerosis patients' repertoires into one related-CDR3 cluster, a possible signature.

PBMCs stored at -80 C, 2 million in total, were the source of the unsorted libraries. Sample: PBMCs. This receptor was taken from a man aged 25 to 40 with multiple sclerosis. The gene calls are TRBV6-5 and TRBJ2-7; D remains ambiguous. The CDR3 coding sequence is TGTGCCAGCAGTTACGCACCCCTAGGGGAGCAGTACTTC. It is translated as CASSYAPLGEQYF.